The sequence of this T cell receptor (beta chain) was determined in a study of cytomegalovirus exposure and HLA in healthy donors. Germline V lookup: CDR1 MNHNY, CDR2 SVGAGI (reference sequence). The CDR3 spans 15 residues. Trimming removed 4 bases at V and 9 bases at J, with 22 bases between. Primers: 60 Vbeta forward and 13 Jbeta reverse. TCRdb's table, derived via immunoSEQ multiplex PCR, lists solely in-frame clones and lacks some. The table lists roughly 190,000 clones, about four fifths of them singletons. Study-wide findings and caveats: Available immune exposure information covered CMV serostatus only.

As regards this clone: Its target is unknown.

The sample consisted of PBMCs. J is TRBJ2-7 and V is TRBV6-6; D is possibly TRBD2 (6 bases). The source is a woman between 45 and 60 years old in good health and CMV-seronegative. CDR3 region: CASSSPRDFPIGQYF. The CDR3 DNA sequence: TGTGCCAGCAGTTCGCCCAGGGACTTCCCAATTGGGCAGTACTTC.